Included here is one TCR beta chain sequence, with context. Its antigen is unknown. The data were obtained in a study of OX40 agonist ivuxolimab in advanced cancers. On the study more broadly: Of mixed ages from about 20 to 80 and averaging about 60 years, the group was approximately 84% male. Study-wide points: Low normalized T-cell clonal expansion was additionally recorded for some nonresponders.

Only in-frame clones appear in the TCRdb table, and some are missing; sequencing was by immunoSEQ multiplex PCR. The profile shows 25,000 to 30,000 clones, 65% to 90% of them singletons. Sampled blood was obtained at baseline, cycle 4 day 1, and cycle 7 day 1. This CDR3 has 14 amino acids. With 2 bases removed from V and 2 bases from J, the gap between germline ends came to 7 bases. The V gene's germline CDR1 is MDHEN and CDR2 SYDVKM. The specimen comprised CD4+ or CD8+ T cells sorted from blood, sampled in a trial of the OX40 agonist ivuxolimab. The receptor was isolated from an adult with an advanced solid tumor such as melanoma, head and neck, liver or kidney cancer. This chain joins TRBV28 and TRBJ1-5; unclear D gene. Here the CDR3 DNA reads TGTGCCAGCAGTTTAATGGGTGGCAATCAGCCCCAGCATTTT. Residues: CASSLMGGNQPQHF.